This T cell receptor (beta chain) is drawn from a study of shared clonotypes between healthy human individuals. Overall study findings and caveats: The sole specimen, blood, was sampled, and tissue repertoires likely differ. Memory subsets generally showed smaller estimated richness than naive subsets did. Sorted-subset samples were not fully sequenced, rarefaction indicated.

The assay was immunoSEQ multiplex PCR, and TCRdb's table has in-frame clones only and misses some. This sample has 950,000 to 1,100,000 clones; about four fifths occur once, and the top ten carry 0.61%. CDR3 length: 18 residues. Subsets obtained from CD4+ cells comprised CD45RA+ naive and CD45RA-negative memory cells. Notes on this clone: Its target is unknown.

The TCR comes from a man aged 18-30 years in good health. Some clones in this sample may be carry-over from other donors' samples. The chain has TRBV21-1 and TRBJ2-5; TRBD1, the D gene given by the table, was not confirmed from the DNA. TRBV21-1 is designated a pseudogene. The sample was memory CD4+ T cells from PBMCs. The subset here: CD45RA-negative fraction. The CDR3 loop is CASSPGFWGQSFQETQYF. The CDR3 nucleotides are TGTGCCAGCTCTCCGGGATTCTGGGGGCAGAGCTTCCAAGAGACCCAGTACTTC.